This TCR beta chain was documented in a study of T cell changes during pregnancy in multiple sclerosis. V lost 4 bases to trimming and J lost 7 bases; unmatched junction nucleotides: 15. Germline loops: CDR1 PRHDT, CDR2 FYEKMQ (reference sequence). The CDR3 has 17 amino acids. The protocol was immunoSEQ multiplex PCR, while the TCRdb copy is restricted to in-frame clones and leaves out a portion. Among under 80,000 clones listed, approximately 89% were seen once. This chain links TRBV13 with TRBJ2-2, with 7 nucleotides matching TRBD2. Here the sequenced sample was peripheral blood, taken in the second trimester of pregnancy. The TCR sequence derives from a female donor with multiple sclerosis, enrolled in a pregnancy study. CDR3 sequence: CASSSIERGVTLGELFF. The CDR3, as DNA: TGTGCCAGCAGCTCCATAGAGCGGGGAGTAACTCTCGGGGAGCTGTTTTTT. Supplemented by reference TRBV13 and TRBJ2-2, the full variable domain reads AAGVIQSPRHLIKEKRETATLKCYPIPRHDTVYWYQQGPGQDPQFLISFYEKMQSDKGSIPDRFSAQQFSDYHSELNMSSLELGDSALYFCASSSIERGVTLGELFFGEGSRLTVL.